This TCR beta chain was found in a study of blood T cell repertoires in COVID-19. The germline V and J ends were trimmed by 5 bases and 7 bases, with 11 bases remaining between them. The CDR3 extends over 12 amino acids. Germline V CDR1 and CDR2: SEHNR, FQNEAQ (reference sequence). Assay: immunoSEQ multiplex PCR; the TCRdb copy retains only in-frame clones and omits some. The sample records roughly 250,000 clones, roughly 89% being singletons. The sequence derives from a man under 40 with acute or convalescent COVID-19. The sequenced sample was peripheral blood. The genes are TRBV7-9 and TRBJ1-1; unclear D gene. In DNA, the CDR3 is TGTGCCAGCAGCGTTAGCACTGTTGAAGCTTTCTTT. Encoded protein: CASSVSTVEAFF. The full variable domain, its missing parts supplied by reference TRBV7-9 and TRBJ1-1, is DTGVSQNPRHKITKRGQNVTFRCDPISEHNRLYWYRQTLGQGPEFLTYFQNEAQLEKSRLLSDRFSAERPKGSFSTLEIQRTEQGDSAMYLCASSVSTVEAFFGQGTRLTVV.